This paragraph covers one T cell receptor (beta chain) sequence. The naive CD8 fraction comprised CD45RO-negative cells positively selected for CCR7 and excluded terminally differentiated effector memory CD45RA+ cells. This record belongs to a study of shared clonotypes between healthy human individuals. Clones were sequenced by immunoSEQ multiplex PCR, and TCRdb holds only the in-frame ones, with some missing. The repertoire holds some 2,100,000 clones, about 93% seen once, with about 1.8% in the top ten. This CDR3 has 15 residues. In germline, CDR1 is MNHEY, CDR2 SMNVEV (reference sequence). V was clipped by 5 bases and J by 6 bases; unmatched bases: 12.

This receptor was obtained from a man younger than 35 in good health. Some clones in this sample may be carry-over from other donors' samples. The sample was naive CD8+ T cells from PBMCs. The V and J genes are TRBV27 and TRBJ1-2; 7 nucleotides line up with TRBD1. The CDR3 protein is CASSPPGGRPHGYTF. CDR3 nucleotide sequence: TGTGCCAGCAGTCCTCCAGGGGGGAGGCCCCATGGCTACACCTTC.